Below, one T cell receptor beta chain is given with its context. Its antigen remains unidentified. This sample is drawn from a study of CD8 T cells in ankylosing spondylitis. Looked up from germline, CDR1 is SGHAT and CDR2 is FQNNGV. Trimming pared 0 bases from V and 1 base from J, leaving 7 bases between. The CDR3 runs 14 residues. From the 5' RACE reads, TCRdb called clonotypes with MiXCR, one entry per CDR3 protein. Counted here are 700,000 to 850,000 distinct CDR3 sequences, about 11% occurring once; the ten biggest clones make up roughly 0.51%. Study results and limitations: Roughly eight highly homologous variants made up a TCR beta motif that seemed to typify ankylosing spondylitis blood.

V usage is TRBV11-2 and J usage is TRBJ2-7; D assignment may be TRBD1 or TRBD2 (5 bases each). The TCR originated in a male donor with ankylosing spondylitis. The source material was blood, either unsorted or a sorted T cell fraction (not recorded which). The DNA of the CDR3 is TGTGCCAGCAGCTTAGAGGGGGATTCCTACGAGCAGTACTTC. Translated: CASSLEGDSYEQYF.